This T cell receptor beta chain originates from a study of beta chain features in type 1 diabetes. Study-wide findings and caveats: TCRB CDR3s were moderately but significantly shorter in Type 1 diabetes patients in all four CD4+ subsets.

This clone was counted a few times. Antigen: not known. The whole isolated RNA underwent reverse transcription, so sequencing captured expressed TCRB transcripts. Method: immunoSEQ multiplex PCR; TCRdb's copy keeps in-frame clones and lacks some. The sample records 150,000 to 200,000 clones, around 8.3% being singletons. The CDR3 contains 16 residues. CDR1 is SGHRS and CDR2 is YFSETQ in the germline V gene. J lost 6 bases, V lost 3 bases, and 12 bases had no gene match. The chain couples TRBV5-1 to TRBJ2-7; 10 bases are shared with TRBD2. Input material: central memory CD4+ T cells from blood. This clonotype originated in a woman under 30 with type 1 diabetes. CDR3 in DNA: TGCGCCAGCAGCTCGGACCGGCGGCTAGCGGGAGTCGAGCAGTACTTC. It translates to CASSSDRRLAGVEQYF.